These 27 T cell receptor beta chains were all obtained from the same sample, sequenced in a study of cytomegalovirus exposure and HLA in healthy donors (TCRdb year 2017). Receptor amplification or capture employed the immunoSEQ multiplex PCR assay. TCRdb re-hosts the immuneACCESS table, in-frame sequences only. Its copies lack some clones; in the studies checked, an unresolved V gene accounts for under half of them, and the cause for the rest is not known. The sample has 150,000 to 200,000 clones on record, about 89% of them singletons. More than 5.5% of the sample is held by the ten biggest clonotypes. Sequenced: PBMCs. These receptors came from a man younger than 40 in good health and CMV-seropositive.

V and J are TRBV13 and TRBJ2-7; 7 nucleotides match TRBD2. The trim removed 1 base at V and 5 bases at J, leaving 8 bases unmatched. The CDR3 has 15 residues. CDR1 is PRHDT, CDR2 FYEKMQ, per germline (reference sequence). In DNA form, the CDR3 reads TGTGCCAGCAGCTTAGAGTTGGGGGAGGGCGACGAGCAGTACTTC. Amino acid sequence: CASSLELGEGDEQYF. Based on the CDR3 plus reference TRBV13 and TRBJ2-7, the full variable domain is AAGVIQSPRHLIKEKRETATLKCYPIPRHDTVYWYQQGPGQDPQFLISFYEKMQSDKGSIPDRFSAQQFSDYHSELNMSSLELGDSALYFCASSLELGEGDEQYFGPGTRLTVT.

The rearrangement joins TRBV29-1 to TRBJ2-7; D is uncertain. The germline gives CDR1 SQVTM, CDR2 ANQGSEA. The V gene lost 6 bases and the J gene lost 4 bases, with 16 bases spanning the gap. The CDR3 runs 13 residues. Here the CDR3 DNA reads TGCAGCGTCCAAGGTGGAGTAGGTTACGAGCAGTACTTC. Translated: CSVQGGVGYEQYF.

The chain joins TRBV19 to TRBJ2-6; D unresolved. Trimming pared 4 bases from V and 2 bases from J, leaving 0 bases between. The germline V gene has CDR1 LNHDA and CDR2 SQIVND (reference sequence). This CDR3 spans 12 amino acids. Here the CDR3 reads CASSTGANVLTF. The CDR3 DNA reads TGTGCCAGTAGTACTGGGGCCAACGTCCTGACTTTC.

The gene calls are TRBV5-1 and TRBJ2-1; 12 bases agree with TRBD2. Germline CDR1 is SGHRS and CDR2 is YFSETQ. Losses at the gene ends were 1 base for V and 9 bases for J; bases not matched to a gene: 8. The CDR3 is 16 residues long. The CDR3, as DNA: TGCGCCAGCAGCTTGATACTAGCGGGAGGTGTGGGTGAGCAGTTCTTC. Translation: CASSLILAGGVGEQFF.

The genes are TRBV19 and TRBJ2-1; 9 bases match TRBD2. The germline V gene has CDR1 LNHDA and CDR2 SQIVND (reference sequence). J lost 2 bases, V lost 6 bases, and 8 bases had no gene match. CDR3 length: 16 amino acids. The CDR3, as DNA: TGTGCCAGTAGCACAAGCGGGAGGCACACCTACAATGAGCAGTTCTTC. Translation gives CASSTSGRHTYNEQFF.

The chain is built from TRBV4-1 and TRBJ1-5, with 7 bases lining up with TRBD1. Germline-derived CDR1 and CDR2 are MGHRA and YSYEKL. The CDR3 consists of 14 residues. Trimming cost V 2 bases and J 11 bases; bases outside gene matches: 9. The CDR3 DNA sequence: TGCGCCAGCAGCCAACAGACAGGGACGTCGGCCCAGCATTTT. Translating gives CASSQQTGTSAQHF.

The CDR3 DNA reads TGTGCCAGCAGCTTAGGGCTTCAAGAGACCCAGTACTTC. Translating gives CASSLGLQETQYF. The J gene is TRBJ2-5, the V gene TRBV7-2; D is unresolved. Trimming took off 1 base at V and 2 bases at J, with 5 bases between the two ends. Germline-derived CDR1 and CDR2 are SGHTA and FQGNSA. This CDR3 has 13 amino acids.

The genes are TRBV11-2 and TRBJ1-1, with no clear D. With 3 bases removed from V and 1 base from J, the gap between germline ends came to 9 bases. This CDR3 has 14 amino acids. Germline V gene data show CDR1 as SGHAT and CDR2 as FQNNGV. CDR3 nucleotide sequence: TGTGCCAGCAGCTTGCAGGCAGGGAACACTGAAGCTTTCTTT. It specifies CASSLQAGNTEAFF.

This chain connects TRBV6-1 to TRBJ2-3; TRBD1 matches 8 bases. The CDR3 totals 15 residues. V shed 6 bases, J shed 4 bases, and the junction held 9 bases outside the gene matches. Germline lookup yields CDR1 MNHNS and CDR2 SASEGT. The CDR3 here is CASRDQGAGADTQYF. As DNA, the CDR3 is TGTGCCAGCAGGGACCAGGGGGCAGGGGCAGATACGCAGTATTTT.

The chain links TRBV6-5 to TRBJ2-7, with a tentative D call TRBD2 (6 bases). Germline V gene sequence: CDR1 MNHEY, CDR2 SVGAGI. This CDR3 has 14 amino acids. With 4 bases removed from V and 0 bases from J, the gap between germline ends came to 10 bases. CDR3 in amino acids: CASSFDGSSYEQYF. DNA for the CDR3: TGTGCCAGCAGTTTCGACGGGAGCTCCTACGAGCAGTACTTC.

This chain connects TRBV13 to TRBJ2-5; TRBD1 aligns across 10 bases. Per germline, CDR1 PRHDT and CDR2 FYEKMQ (reference sequence). The CDR3 loop spans 16 amino acids. Trimming took 6 bases from V and 3 from J; bases not matched to a gene: 10. DNA for the CDR3: TGTGCCAGCAGTTCTGAGGGCGGGACAGGGGAAGAGACCCAGTACTTC. Amino acid sequence: CASSSEGGTGEETQYF.

The chain employs TRBV5-1 and TRBJ2-3; 14 positions match TRBD2. CDR3 length: 17 residues. Germline V gene data show CDR1 as SGHRS and CDR2 as YFSETQ. The trim removed 4 bases at V and 6 bases at J, leaving 10 bases unmatched. CDR3 in amino acids: CASSIGTSGGPLDTQYF. CDR3 in DNA: TGCGCCAGCAGCATCGGGACTAGCGGGGGCCCATTGGATACGCAGTATTTT.

The rearrangement joins TRBV7-2 to TRBJ1-1; unclear D gene. V lost 0 bases and J lost 5, with 7 bases in between. The CDR3 totals 13 residues. CDR1 is SGHTA and CDR2 is FQGNSA in the germline V gene. The chain's CDR3 is CASSLATRTEAFF. The CDR3 DNA reads TGTGCCAGCAGCTTAGCCACACGAACTGAAGCTTTCTTT.

The count of this clone is one. The chain recombines TRBV25-1 with TRBJ2-3; the match to TRBD2 covers 10 bases. V trimming: 2 bases; J trimming: 4 bases; junction bases outside the gene matches: 9. Germline V CDR1 and CDR2: MGHDK, SYGVNS. The CDR3 spans 17 residues. CDR3 DNA: TGTGCCAGCAGTGAACCCCTCGGGAGCGGGGGGGCAGATACGCAGTATTTT. Translating gives CASSEPLGSGGADTQYF.

The chain links TRBV6-1 to TRBJ1-1; D is possibly TRBD1 (5 bases). Germline V gene data show CDR1 as MNHNS and CDR2 as SASEGT. The CDR3 has 15 amino acids. V was trimmed by 6 bases and J by 3 bases, leaving 17 bases between them. The CDR3 loop reads CASRRVGARDTEAFF. CDR3 nucleotide sequence: TGTGCCAGCAGGAGGGTCGGGGCGCGGGACACTGAAGCTTTCTTT.

This chain connects TRBV4-1 to TRBJ1-3, with no clear D. The V gene lost 3 bases and the J gene lost 9 bases, with 9 bases spanning the gap. CDR1 and CDR2 (germline): MGHRA, YSYEKL. The CDR3 extends over 12 amino acids. The chain's CDR3 is CASSQDGGTIYF. CDR3 bases: TGCGCCAGCAGCCAGGACGGAGGCACCATATATTTT.

The V gene is TRBV6-6, the J gene TRBJ2-7; possibly TRBD1 for D (5 bases). Trimming stripped 7 bases from V and 0 bases from J, with 16 bases between. Per germline, CDR1 MNHNY and CDR2 SVGAGI (reference sequence). CDR3 length equals 15 residues. In DNA form, the CDR3 reads TGTGCCAGCAAGGACCCAGGGTCCAGCTCCTACGAGCAGTACTTC. It yields the protein CASKDPGSSSYEQYF.

This clone occurred once. The gene calls are TRBV6-1 and TRBJ2-7; D may be TRBD2 (6 bases). This CDR3 is 14 amino acids long. Germline assignment: CDR1 MNHNS and CDR2 SASEGT. Trimming stripped 7 bases from V and 3 bases from J, with 16 bases between. Here the CDR3 DNA reads TGTGCCAGCACCCCTGGGGGGACTCTCTACGAGCAGTACTTC. Residues: CASTPGGTLYEQYF.

The V call is TRBV11-2, the J call TRBJ1-1; D is unclear. Germline V lookup: CDR1 SGHAT, CDR2 FQNNGV. Trimming left V 0 bases short and J 0 bases short, with 17 bases between. This CDR3 contains 18 residues. CDR3 bases: TGTGCCAGCAGCTTAGATCCCTCGGCGGGTGCCATGAACACTGAAGCTTTCTTT. Its translation: CASSLDPSAGAMNTEAFF.

The chain uses TRBV6-1 and TRBJ2-7, with D possibly being TRBD1 or TRBD2 (5 bases each). Germline CDR1 is MNHNS and CDR2 is SASEGT. The germline V and J ends were trimmed by 9 bases and 3 bases, with 12 bases remaining between them. The CDR3 length is 12 residues. CDR3 sequence (DNA): TGTGCCAGTCACGAGGGGTACTACGAGCAGTACTTC. Its translation is CASHEGYYEQYF.

This chain links TRBV6-1 with TRBJ1-4; the match to TRBD1 covers 9 bases. Germline V CDR1 and CDR2: MNHNS, SASEGT. The length of the CDR3 is 15 residues. V shed 6 bases and J 5 bases; nucleotides not matched to a gene: 7. This CDR3 is CASRKGTGPNEKLFF. CDR3 DNA: TGTGCCAGCAGGAAAGGGACAGGGCCCAATGAAAAACTGTTTTTT.

Points on this clone: At one of its ends the junction is not consistent with the germline gene, which may arise from a read error. The genes are TRBV28 and TRBJ2-3; D remains ambiguous. The CDR3 covers 15 residues. Germline values: CDR1 MDHEN, CDR2 SYDVKM. DNA for the CDR3: TGTGCCAGCAGTTTGGCTAGATTGGGCACGGATACGCAGTATTTT. Translation: CASSLARLGTDTQYF.

The DNA of the CDR3 is TGTGCCAGCAGCCAGACTAGCGGGGGCTCCTACGAGCAGTACTTC. Its protein is CASSQTSGGSYEQYF. The gene calls are TRBV6-5 and TRBJ2-7, with 12 bases matching TRBD2. V lost 6 bases to trimming and J lost 0 bases; unmatched junction nucleotides: 3. The CDR3 runs 15 residues. Germline V gives CDR1 MNHEY, CDR2 SVGAGI.

This clone was detected only a few times. V and J are TRBV6-5 and TRBJ1-1; 8 bases are shared with TRBD1. CDR3 length: 14 amino acids. Germline V CDR1 and CDR2: MNHEY, SVGAGI. The junction had 12 bases not matched to a gene; V was cut back by 5 bases and J by 10 bases. The CDR3 region is CASSPTGARRAAFF. CDR3 in DNA: TGTGCCAGCAGTCCGACAGGGGCGCGGCGCGCAGCTTTCTTT.

The chain is built from TRBV6-5 and TRBJ1-1; 8 bases are a match to TRBD1. The CDR3 extends over 13 amino acids. Germline V gives CDR1 MNHEY, CDR2 SVGAGI. V was clipped by 6 bases and J by 4 bases; unmatched bases: 4. CDR3 DNA sequence: TGTGCCAGCAGACGAGGGACAGGCACTGAAGCTTTCTTT. Translating gives CASRRGTGTEAFF.

The chain employs TRBV4-1 and TRBJ2-2, with D perhaps matching TRBD1 or TRBD2 (5 bases each). Germline-derived CDR1 and CDR2 are MGHRA and YSYEKL. The CDR3 sequence is 15 residues long. The V end lost 3 bases, the J end lost 3 bases, and 11 bases lay between the germline ends. The CDR3 bases are TGCGCCAGCAGCCACTCGGGACGGCACACCGGGGAGCTGTTTTTT. Protein: CASSHSGRHTGELFF.

The rearrangement uses TRBV7-6 and TRBJ1-3; D is uncertain. The V end lost 1 base, the J end lost 0 bases, and 13 bases lay between the germline ends. Germline V lookup: CDR1 SGHVS, CDR2 FNYEAQ. The CDR3 totals 17 residues. The CDR3 nucleotides read TGTGCCAGCAGCTTAGGCAACGCGTTCGGCTCTGGAAACACCATATATTTT. Its protein is CASSLGNAFGSGNTIYF.